This TCR beta chain was obtained from a study of human T cells and chemical hapten exposure. Across the whole study: The study traced per-sample TCR yield variation mainly to small differences in pooled library volumes.

Sample time point: pre-sensitization, week 0. Specified treatment: therapeutic diphenylcyclopropenone sensitization with weekly scalp DPC. One entry per CDR3 protein results from TCRdb running MiXCR on the RACE reads. The profile covers some 360,000 distinct CDR3 sequences, with 5% to 6.5% appearing a single time and 2% to 3% taken by the ten largest. With V trimmed by 5 bases and J by 6 bases, 11 bases remained unmatched. Germline V lookup: CDR1 DFQATT, CDR2 SNEGSKA (reference sequence). This CDR3 has 14 amino acids. This clonotype was recorded at least ten times. This TCR derives from a woman in her 50s with alopecia areata. Some clones in this sample may be carry-over from other donors' samples. This chain connects TRBV20-1 to TRBJ2-3; 7 nucleotides agree with TRBD2. Sequences were derived from whole blood, sampled in connection with sensitization to the hapten diphenylcyclopropenone (DPC). The CDR3 DNA follows: TGCAGTGCTCCCTCGAGGGAGGGCCGCGATACGCAGTATTTT. Translated, it gives CSAPSREGRDTQYF.